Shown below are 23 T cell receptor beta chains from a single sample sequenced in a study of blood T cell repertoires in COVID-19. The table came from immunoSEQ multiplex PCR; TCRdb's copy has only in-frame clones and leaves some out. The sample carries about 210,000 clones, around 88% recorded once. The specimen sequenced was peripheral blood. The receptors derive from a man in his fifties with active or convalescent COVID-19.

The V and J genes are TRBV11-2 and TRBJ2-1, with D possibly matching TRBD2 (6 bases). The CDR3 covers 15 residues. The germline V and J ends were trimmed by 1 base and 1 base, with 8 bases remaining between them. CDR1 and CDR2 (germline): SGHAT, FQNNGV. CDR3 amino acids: CASSLGGASYNEQFF. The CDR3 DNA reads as TGTGCCAGCAGCTTAGGCGGGGCGTCCTACAATGAGCAGTTCTTC.

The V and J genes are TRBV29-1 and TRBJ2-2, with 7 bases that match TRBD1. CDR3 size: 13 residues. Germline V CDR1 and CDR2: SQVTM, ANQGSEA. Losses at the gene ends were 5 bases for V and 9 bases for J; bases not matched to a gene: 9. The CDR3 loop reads CSVLGQNLRELFF. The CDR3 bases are TGCAGCGTTCTGGGACAGAACCTTAGGGAGCTGTTTTTT.

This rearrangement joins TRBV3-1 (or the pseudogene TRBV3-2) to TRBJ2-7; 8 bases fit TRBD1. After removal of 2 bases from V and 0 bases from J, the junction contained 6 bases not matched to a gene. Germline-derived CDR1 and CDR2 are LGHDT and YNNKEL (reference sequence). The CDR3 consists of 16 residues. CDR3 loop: CASSQSTGVSSYEQYF. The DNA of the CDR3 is TGTGCCAGCAGCCAATCGACAGGGGTTAGCTCCTACGAGCAGTACTTC.

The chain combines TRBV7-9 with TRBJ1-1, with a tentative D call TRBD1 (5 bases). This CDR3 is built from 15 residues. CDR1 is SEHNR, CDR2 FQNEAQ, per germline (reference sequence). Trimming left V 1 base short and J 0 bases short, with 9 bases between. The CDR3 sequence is CASSLVGGVNTEAFF. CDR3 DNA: TGTGCCAGCAGCTTAGTCGGGGGGGTGAACACTGAAGCTTTCTTT.

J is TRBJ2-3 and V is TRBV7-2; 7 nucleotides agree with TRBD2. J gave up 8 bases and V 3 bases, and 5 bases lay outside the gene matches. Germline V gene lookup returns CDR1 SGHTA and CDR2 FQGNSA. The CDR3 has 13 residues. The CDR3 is CASSFSGSGTQYF. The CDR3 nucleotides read TGTGCCAGCAGCTTTAGCGGGTCGGGTACGCAGTATTTT. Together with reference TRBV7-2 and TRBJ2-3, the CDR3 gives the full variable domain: GAGVSQSPSNKVTEKGKDVELRCDPISGHTALYWYRQSLGQGLEFLIYFQGNSAPDKSGLPSDRFSAERTGGSVSTLTIQRTQQEDSAVYLCASSFSGSGTQYFGPGTRLTVL.

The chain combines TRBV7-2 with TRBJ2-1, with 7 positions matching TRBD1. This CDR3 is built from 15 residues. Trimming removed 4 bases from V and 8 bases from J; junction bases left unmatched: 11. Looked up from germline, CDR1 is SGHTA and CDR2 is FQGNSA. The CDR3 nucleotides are TGTGCCAGCAGCTCCAGGACAGGCTACCTGGATGAGCAGTTCTTC. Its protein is CASSSRTGYLDEQFF.

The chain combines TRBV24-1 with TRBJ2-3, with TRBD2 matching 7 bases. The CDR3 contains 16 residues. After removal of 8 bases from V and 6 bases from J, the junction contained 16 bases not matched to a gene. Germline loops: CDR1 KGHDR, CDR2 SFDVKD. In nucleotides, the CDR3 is TGTGCCACCAACTTGATGGGGGGGACTGGGGTTGATACGCAGTATTTT. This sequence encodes CATNLMGGTGVDTQYF.

The CDR3 DNA is TGTGCCAGCAGCCGCTGGGCGGGGGTCGACATTCAGTACTTC. Protein: CASSRWAGVDIQYF. The chain combines TRBV7-2 with TRBJ2-4, with 7 bases identical to TRBD2. With 5 bases clipped from V and 8 bases from J, the junction kept 9 bases outside the gene matches. Germline lookup yields CDR1 SGHTA and CDR2 FQGNSA. The CDR3 spans 14 residues.

CDR3 bases: TGCGCCAGCAGCTTTGGTAGCGGAGCTATAATTTACAATGAGCAGTTCTTC. Protein product: CASSFGSGAIIYNEQFF. The chain uses TRBV5-1 and TRBJ2-1, with D maybe TRBD2 (6 bases). Germline V CDR1 and CDR2: SGHRS, YFSETQ. This CDR3 is 17 amino acids long. V was cut by 2 bases and J by 4 bases, with 19 bases left in between.

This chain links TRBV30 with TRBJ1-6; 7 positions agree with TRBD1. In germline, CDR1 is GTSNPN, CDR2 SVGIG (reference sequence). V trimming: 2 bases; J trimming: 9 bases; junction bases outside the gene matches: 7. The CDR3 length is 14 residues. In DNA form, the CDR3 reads TGTGCCTGGAGTCCCGGGACAGTCGGTTCACCCCTCCACTTT. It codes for CAWSPGTVGSPLHF.

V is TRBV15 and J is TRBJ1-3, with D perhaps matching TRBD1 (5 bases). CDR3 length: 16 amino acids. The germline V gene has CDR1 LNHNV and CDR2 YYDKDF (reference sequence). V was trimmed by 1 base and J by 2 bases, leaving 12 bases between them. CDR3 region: CATSRAPGLAGNTIYF. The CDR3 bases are TGTGCCACCAGCAGAGCCCCAGGGTTAGCTGGAAACACCATATATTTT.

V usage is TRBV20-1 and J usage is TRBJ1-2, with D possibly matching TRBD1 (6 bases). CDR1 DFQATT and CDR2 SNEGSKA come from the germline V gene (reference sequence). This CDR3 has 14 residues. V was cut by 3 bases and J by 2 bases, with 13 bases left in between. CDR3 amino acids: CSASGGGANYGYTF. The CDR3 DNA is TGCAGTGCTAGTGGGGGGGGCGCGAACTATGGCTACACCTTC.

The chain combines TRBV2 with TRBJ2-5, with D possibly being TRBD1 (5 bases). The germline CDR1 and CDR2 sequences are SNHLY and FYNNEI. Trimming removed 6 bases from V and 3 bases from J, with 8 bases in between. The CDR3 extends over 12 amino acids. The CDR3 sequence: CASRRQKETQYF. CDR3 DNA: TGTGCCAGCAGGAGACAGAAAGAGACCCAGTACTTC.

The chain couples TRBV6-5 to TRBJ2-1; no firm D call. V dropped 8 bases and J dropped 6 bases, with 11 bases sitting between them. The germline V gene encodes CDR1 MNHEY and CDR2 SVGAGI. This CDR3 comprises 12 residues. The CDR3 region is CASRSVSNEQFF. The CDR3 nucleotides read TGTGCCAGCCGATCCGTGAGCAATGAGCAGTTCTTC.

The CDR3 coding sequence is TGTGCCAGCAGTGATCCCGGGACAGCTTATGGCTACACCTTC. Amino acids: CASSDPGTAYGYTF. This chain joins TRBV2 and TRBJ1-2; 7 nucleotides agree with TRBD1. V lost 3 bases to trimming and J lost 5 bases; unmatched junction nucleotides: 6. Germline loops: CDR1 SNHLY, CDR2 FYNNEI. The CDR3 loop spans 14 amino acids. Filled out from reference TRBV2 and TRBJ1-2, the complete variable domain reads EPEVTQTPSHQVTQMGQEVILRCVPISNHLYFYWYRQILGQKVEFLVSFYNNEISEKSEIFDDQFSVERPDGSNFTLKIRSTKLEDSAMYFCASSDPGTAYGYTFGSGTRLTVV.

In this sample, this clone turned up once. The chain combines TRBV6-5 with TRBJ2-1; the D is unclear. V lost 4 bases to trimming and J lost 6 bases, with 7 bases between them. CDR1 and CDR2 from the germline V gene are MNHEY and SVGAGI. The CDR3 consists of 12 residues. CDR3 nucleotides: TGTGCCAGCAGTTTAAGCGTCAATGAGCAGTTCTTC. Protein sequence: CASSLSVNEQFF.

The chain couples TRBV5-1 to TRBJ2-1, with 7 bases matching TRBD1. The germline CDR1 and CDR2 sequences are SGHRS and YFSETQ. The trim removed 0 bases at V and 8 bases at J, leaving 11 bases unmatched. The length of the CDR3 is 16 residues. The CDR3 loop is CASSLAWGQRGDEQFF. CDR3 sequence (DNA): TGCGCCAGCAGCTTGGCCTGGGGACAGCGTGGGGATGAGCAGTTCTTC.

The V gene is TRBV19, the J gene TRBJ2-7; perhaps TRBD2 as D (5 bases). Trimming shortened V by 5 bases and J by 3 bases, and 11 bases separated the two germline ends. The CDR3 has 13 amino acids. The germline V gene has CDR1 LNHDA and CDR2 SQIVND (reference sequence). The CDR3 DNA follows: TGTGCCAGTAGTCGGGATAGGGACTACGAGCAGTACTTC. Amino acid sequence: CASSRDRDYEQYF.

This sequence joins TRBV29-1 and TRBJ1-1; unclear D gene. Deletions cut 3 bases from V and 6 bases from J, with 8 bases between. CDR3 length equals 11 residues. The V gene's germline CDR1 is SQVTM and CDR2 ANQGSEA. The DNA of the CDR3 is TGCAGCGTTGATGGTTTAGCTGAAGCTTTCTTT. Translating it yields CSVDGLAEAFF.

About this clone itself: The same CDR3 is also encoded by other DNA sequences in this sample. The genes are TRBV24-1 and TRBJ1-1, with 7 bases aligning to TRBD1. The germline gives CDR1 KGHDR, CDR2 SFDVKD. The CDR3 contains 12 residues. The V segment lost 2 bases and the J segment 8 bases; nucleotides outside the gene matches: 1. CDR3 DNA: TGTGCCACCAGTGATTGGACAGGAGAAGCTTTCTTT. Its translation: CATSDWTGEAFF.

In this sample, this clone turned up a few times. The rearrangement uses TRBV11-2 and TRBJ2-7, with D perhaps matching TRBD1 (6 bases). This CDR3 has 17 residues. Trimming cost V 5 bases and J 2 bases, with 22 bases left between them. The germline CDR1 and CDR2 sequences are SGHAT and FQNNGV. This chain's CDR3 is CASSLIGGLGATYEQYF. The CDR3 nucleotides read TGTGCCAGCAGCCTAATAGGGGGTCTCGGGGCTACCTACGAGCAGTACTTC. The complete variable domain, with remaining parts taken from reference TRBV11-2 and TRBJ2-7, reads EAGVAQSPRYKIIEKRQSVAFWCNPISGHATLYWYQQILGQGPKLLIQFQNNGVVDDSQLPKDRFSAERLKGVDSTLKIQPAKLEDSAVYLCASSLIGGLGATYEQYFGPGTRLTVT.

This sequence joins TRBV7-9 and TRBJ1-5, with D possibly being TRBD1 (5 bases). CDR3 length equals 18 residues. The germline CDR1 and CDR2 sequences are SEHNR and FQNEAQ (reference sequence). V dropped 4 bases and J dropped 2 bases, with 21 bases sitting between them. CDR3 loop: CASSSNGGAGSGNQPQHF. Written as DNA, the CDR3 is TGTGCCAGCAGCTCAAACGGTGGGGCCGGGTCAGGCAATCAGCCCCAGCATTTT.

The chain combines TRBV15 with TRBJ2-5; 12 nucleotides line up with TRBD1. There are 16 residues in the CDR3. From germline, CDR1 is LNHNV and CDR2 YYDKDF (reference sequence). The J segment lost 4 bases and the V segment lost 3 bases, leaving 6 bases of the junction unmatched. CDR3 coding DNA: TGTGCCACCAGCAGGGGACAGGGGGCGAGAGGAGAGACCCAGTACTTC. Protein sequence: CATSRGQGARGETQYF.